The 20 T cell receptor beta chains presented below share a single source sample, sequenced in a study of PD-L1 blockade in urothelial cancer. Assay used: immunoSEQ multiplex PCR; TCRdb lists only in-frame clones, some missing. The data hold tens of thousands of clones, with 65% to 90% observed a single time. The time point was: pretreatment peripheral blood. Here the sequenced sample was PBMCs, taken around atezolizumab (anti-PD-L1) treatment. These receptors came from a man in his 70s with urothelial cancer.

The chain recombines TRBV6-5 with TRBJ2-5, with a weak D call TRBD1 (6 bases). The CDR3 has 14 residues. Germline V CDR1 and CDR2: MNHEY, SVGAGI. Trimming shortened V by 5 bases and J by 2 bases, and 12 bases separated the two germline ends. The DNA of the CDR3 is TGTGCCAGCAGTCTAGACAGGCTACAAGAGACCCAGTACTTC. The encoded protein is CASSLDRLQETQYF.

V usage is TRBV5-1 and J usage is TRBJ1-1; D possibly corresponds to TRBD1 (6 bases). Germline V gene data show CDR1 as SGHRS and CDR2 as YFSETQ. Trimming left V 0 bases short and J 1 base short, with 7 bases between. The CDR3 extends over 14 amino acids. The CDR3 is CASSLGGRNTEAFF. The CDR3 bases are TGCGCCAGCAGCTTGGGGGGGCGGAACACTGAAGCTTTCTTT.

The chain has TRBV14 and TRBJ2-7; possible D gene TRBD2, 6 bases. Trimming cost V 0 bases and J 2 bases, with 20 bases left between them. The CDR3 runs 18 residues. Germline V gives CDR1 SGHDN, CDR2 FVKESK. The CDR3 region has the DNA TGTGCCAGCAGCCAAGATCACCGGCGGGACGCTAGGACCTACGAGCAGTACTTC. Protein product: CASSQDHRRDARTYEQYF. Variable domain in full (rest from reference TRBV14 and TRBJ2-7): EAGVTQFPSHSVIEKGQTVTLRCDPISGHDNLYWYRRVMGKEIKFLLHFVKESKQDESGMPNNRFLAERTGGTYSTLKVQPAELEDSGVYFCASSQDHRRDARTYEQYFGPGTRLTVT.

V is TRBV7-8 and J is TRBJ2-5, with 8 bases matching TRBD2. This CDR3 contains 16 residues. Trimming took 5 bases from V and 2 from J; bases not matched to a gene: 10. CDR1 SGHVS and CDR2 FQNEAQ come from the germline V gene. CDR3 nucleotides: TGTGCCAGCAGCAACAGTGAGCGGGAGCTGCAAGAGACCCAGTACTTC. It codes for CASSNSERELQETQYF.

The chain couples TRBV7-8 to TRBJ1-2; no clear D gene. CDR3 size: 13 residues. Germline CDR1 reads SGHVS; CDR2 reads FQNEAQ. Deletions cut 5 bases from V and 1 base from J, with 8 bases between. The CDR3 DNA is TGTGCCAGCAGCCCCATAGATAACTATGGCTACACCTTC. This gives the protein CASSPIDNYGYTF.

This chain joins TRBV5-4 and TRBJ2-1; 10 nucleotides line up with TRBD2. Germline CDR1 SGHNT, CDR2 YYREEE (reference sequence). V dropped 1 base and J dropped 6; count of bases not matched to a gene: 10. The CDR3 extends over 17 amino acids. The CDR3 DNA reads as TGTGCCAGCAGCTTGCTTAGTAGGACTAGCGGATCCAATGAGCAGTTCTTC. Translated: CASSLLSRTSGSNEQFF.

The chain employs TRBV6-5 and TRBJ1-2, with unresolved D. This CDR3 has 12 residues. Germline V gene data show CDR1 as MNHEY and CDR2 as SVGAGI. V was trimmed by 6 bases and J by 10 bases, leaving 15 bases between them. The CDR3 coding sequence is TGTGCCAGCAGAGAACTGGGGAGGGACTACACCTTC. Amino acid sequence: CASRELGRDYTF.

The chain carries TRBV6-6 and TRBJ2-1; no definite D call. V gave up 7 bases and J gave up 7 bases, with 11 bases separating them. CDR1 MNHNY and CDR2 SVGAGI come from the germline V gene (reference sequence). This CDR3 has 12 amino acids. CDR3 bases: TGTGCCAGCACCGGCCCAGGTAATGAGCAGTTCTTC. Amino acids: CASTGPGNEQFF.

The chain employs TRBV19 and TRBJ1-1; D might be TRBD1 (6 bases). Trimming removed 5 bases at V and 1 base at J, with 11 bases between. Germline CDR1 reads LNHDA; CDR2 reads SQIVND (reference sequence). This CDR3 has 14 residues. For the CDR3, the DNA is TGTGCCAGTAGTGGGAACAGGGAGAACACTGAAGCTTTCTTT. This sequence encodes CASSGNRENTEAFF.

V and J are TRBV2 and TRBJ1-1; no reliable D call. CDR3 length: 12 amino acids. Germline loops: CDR1 SNHLY, CDR2 FYNNEI. V shed 7 bases and J shed 7 bases, with 13 bases lying between them. CDR3 bases: TGTGCCAGCACAGGACCCGGGAATGAAGCTTTCTTT. This sequence encodes CASTGPGNEAFF.

This clone showed up just once. V and J are TRBV29-1 and TRBJ1-2; 10 bases are shared with TRBD1. CDR3 length: 11 amino acids. CDR1 and CDR2 (germline): SQVTM, ANQGSEA. J gave up 4 bases and V 7 bases, and 0 bases lay outside the gene matches. The CDR3 region is CSGTGGYGYTF. The CDR3 coding sequence is TGCAGCGGGACAGGGGGCTATGGCTACACCTTC. Full variable domain (missing parts from reference TRBV29-1 and TRBJ1-2): SAVISQKPSRDICQRGTSLTIQCQVDSQVTMMFWYRQQPGQSLTLIATANQGSEATYESGFVIDKFPISRPNLTFSTLTVSNMSPEDSSIYLCSGTGGYGYTFGSGTRLTVV.

In DNA form, the CDR3 reads TGTGCCAGCAGCCCCTCGGCAGGGGCCAACAACTATGGCTACACCTTC. Its protein is CASSPSAGANNYGYTF. The V and J genes are TRBV28 and TRBJ1-2, with D tentatively TRBD1 (6 bases). Germline V CDR1 and CDR2: MDHEN, SYDVKM. Trimming cost V 6 bases and J 2 bases, with 19 bases left between them. This CDR3 comprises 16 residues.

The chain couples TRBV19 to TRBJ2-5; weak D call: TRBD2 (6 bases). The CDR3 is 15 residues long. Looked up from germline, CDR1 is LNHDA and CDR2 is SQIVND (reference sequence). Trimming left V 1 base short and J 0 bases short, with 9 bases between. CDR3 DNA sequence: TGTGCCAGTAGTATAGTAGGAGGGAACCAAGAGACCCAGTACTTC. This gives the protein CASSIVGGNQETQYF.

The V gene is TRBV19, the J gene TRBJ1-1; no definite D call. The germline V and J ends were trimmed by 5 bases and 4 bases, with 11 bases remaining between them. Germline V gene sequence: CDR1 LNHDA, CDR2 SQIVND (reference sequence). This CDR3 comprises 13 residues. CDR3 nucleotide sequence: TGTGCCAGTAGTCTCACCGCGGGCACTGAAGCTTTCTTT. Translated, it gives CASSLTAGTEAFF.

The rearrangement links TRBV19 to TRBJ2-7; a weak D match, TRBD2 (6 bases). The CDR3 runs to 14 residues. Germline lookup yields CDR1 LNHDA and CDR2 SQIVND (reference sequence). Between the trimmed V and J ends, which lost 4 bases and 5 bases, there was a span of 15 bases. CDR3 coding DNA: TGTGCCAGTAGTAGGACGGGAGTGAGGAACGAGCAGTACTTC. Translation gives CASSRTGVRNEQYF. Complete variable domain (other parts from reference TRBV19 and TRBJ2-7): DGGITQSPKYLFRKEGQNVTLSCEQNLNHDAMYWYRQDPGQGLRLIYYSQIVNDFQKGDIAEGYSVSREKKESFPLTVTSAQKNPTAFYLCASSRTGVRNEQYFGPGTRLTVT.

The chain is built from TRBV7-2 and TRBJ2-7; possible D gene TRBD2, 6 bases. V lost 3 bases, J lost 4 bases, and 10 bases lay in between. The length of the CDR3 is 13 residues. Germline V CDR1 and CDR2: SGHTA, FQGNSA. The CDR3 coding sequence is TGTGCCAGCAGCTTGGGGGGAAGGTACGAGCAGTACTTC. This translates into CASSLGGRYEQYF.

The rearrangement joins TRBV7-8 to TRBJ1-5; the D gene is possibly TRBD1 (6 bases). V dropped 1 base and J dropped 6 bases, with 10 bases sitting between them. The V gene's germline CDR1 is SGHVS and CDR2 FQNEAQ. This CDR3 has 14 residues. CDR3 nucleotide sequence: TGTGCCAGCAGCTTAGGTCCAGGGGTTCAGCCCCAGCATTTT. Protein product: CASSLGPGVQPQHF. The variable domain in full, completed from reference TRBV7-8 and TRBJ1-5, reads GAGVSQSPRYKVAKRGQDVALRCDPISGHVSLFWYQQALGQGPEFLTYFQNEAQLDKSGLPSDRFFAERPEGSVSTLKIQRTQQEDSAVYLCASSLGPGVQPQHFGDGTRLSIL.

The rearrangement uses TRBV14 and TRBJ1-2; unclear D gene. Trimming cost V 6 bases and J 2 bases, with 7 bases left between them. The germline V gene encodes CDR1 SGHDN and CDR2 FVKESK. The CDR3 loop spans 12 amino acids. The CDR3 DNA sequence: TGTGCCAGCAGTCCCGGGAACTATGGCTACACCTTC. Translated, it gives CASSPGNYGYTF.

Written as DNA, the CDR3 is TGTGCCAGCAGCTTAACCCCAGGGGAGACCCAGTACTTC. This sequence encodes CASSLTPGETQYF. The chain combines TRBV7-3 with TRBJ2-5, with a weak D call TRBD1 (5 bases). In germline, CDR1 is SGHTA, CDR2 FQGTGA. This CDR3 is built from 13 residues. The V end was cut by 0 bases, the J end by 5 bases, with 7 bases between.

The rearrangement joins TRBV5-1 to TRBJ2-2; the D gene is possibly TRBD1 (6 bases). This CDR3 contains 15 residues. From germline, CDR1 is SGHRS and CDR2 YFSETQ. Deletions cut 4 bases from V and 0 bases from J, with 10 bases between. In DNA, the CDR3 is TGCGCCAGCAGCATCCGGACAGCGAACACCGGGGAGCTGTTTTTT. Its translation is CASSIRTANTGELFF.